This T cell receptor (beta chain) was obtained from a study of graft-versus-host responses after intestinal transplantation. The data were produced by immunoSEQ multiplex PCR, yet TCRdb's version contains in-frame clones alone and is incomplete. The sample yields about 43,000 clones, about 95% seen once. Germline CDR1 is SGHTA and CDR2 is FQGTGA. CDR3 size: 15 residues. The trim removed 6 bases at V and 4 bases at J, leaving 6 bases unmatched. V and J are TRBV7-3 and TRBJ1-5; TRBD1 matches 10 bases. This TCR was recovered from a human patient who received an intestinal transplant, so some T cells may come from the graft donor. Sequencing was performed on PBMCs, taken around 350 days after intestinal transplant. CDR3 region: CASRQGQGRNQPQHF. In nucleotides, the CDR3 is TGTGCCAGCAGACAGGGACAGGGGCGAAATCAGCCCCAGCATTTT.